Below are 17 T cell receptor beta chains sequenced from a single sample in a study of T-cell reconstitution after alpha-beta-depleted transplantation in children. Preparation of the TCRbeta library used unique molecular identifiers. TCRdb reprocessed the PCR reads with MiXCR, giving one entry per CDR3 protein. The table lists 350,000 to 400,000 distinct CDR3 sequences, just over 20% of them singletons, with approximately 3.9% in the top ten. The sequencing here drew on PBMCs from the stem cell graft donor, taken from the stem cell graft. These receptors were taken from a human donor who donated a stem cell graft to a child with acute myeloid leukemia.

This clonotype was seen many times. The V gene is TRBV29-1, the J gene TRBJ2-5; either TRBD1 or TRBD2 may supply D (5 bases each). The germline V gene encodes CDR1 SQVTM and CDR2 ANQGSEA. V was cut by 0 bases and J by 5 bases, with 19 bases left in between. The CDR3 runs 16 residues. The CDR3 sequence is CSVEEARGGLRETQYF. The CDR3 DNA reads TGCAGCGTTGAAGAGGCGAGGGGCGGGTTAAGGGAGACCCAGTACTTC.

The sample holds many counts of this clonotype. The rearrangement links TRBV29-1 to TRBJ1-2; 7 nucleotides match TRBD1. Germline V gene data show CDR1 as SQVTM and CDR2 as ANQGSEA. The CDR3 is made up of 16 amino acids. J gave up 0 bases and V 7 bases, and 14 bases lay outside the gene matches. In DNA form, the CDR3 reads TGCAGCGCCCTAACGGGGACAGCACAACCTAACTATGGCTACACCTTC. Protein: CSALTGTAQPNYGYTF.

The chain is built from TRBV12-3 or TRBV12-4 and TRBJ2-1; D not certain. Deletions cut 6 bases from V and 10 bases from J, with 16 bases between. This CDR3 has 13 residues. This CDR3 reads CASSLGSGVEQFF. In DNA form, the CDR3 reads TGTGCCAGCAGCCTTGGAAGTGGAGTCGAGCAGTTCTTC.

There are many counts of this clonotype. The chain links TRBV5-1 to TRBJ2-1, with 12 bases lining up with TRBD2. V lost 6 bases and J lost 4; bases outside the gene matches: 8. This CDR3 region has 16 residues. Germline V gene sequence: CDR1 SGHRS, CDR2 YFSETQ. DNA of the CDR3: TGCGCCAGCACCCCCACTAGCGGGGGGATTTACAATGAGCAGTTCTTC. It specifies CASTPTSGGIYNEQFF.

V is TRBV12-3 or TRBV12-4 and J is TRBJ2-2; TRBD2 matches 7 bases. J gave up 2 bases and V 6 bases, and 6 bases lay outside the gene matches. This CDR3 has 15 residues. The CDR3 region has the DNA TGTGCCAGCAGCCAAAGGGACTACAACACCGGGGAGCTGTTTTTT. As protein: CASSQRDYNTGELFF.

The rearrangement links TRBV18 to TRBJ1-5; the D is unclear. From germline, CDR1 is KGHSH and CDR2 LQKENI. V was cut by 2 bases and J by 3 bases, with 5 bases left in between. This CDR3 spans 13 amino acids. The CDR3 reads CASSPGFNQPQHF. CDR3 in DNA: TGTGCCAGCTCACCAGGGTTCAATCAGCCCCAGCATTTT.

Many counts were recorded for this clonotype. The rearrangement links TRBV20-1 to TRBJ2-1; 12 positions match TRBD2. The CDR3 totals 14 residues. CDR1 is DFQATT, CDR2 SNEGSKA, per germline (reference sequence). After removal of 3 bases from V and 8 bases from J, the junction contained 5 bases not matched to a gene. CDR3 DNA: TGCAGTGCTAGGGGGCTAGCGGGAGGGGATGAGCAGTTCTTC. Amino acids: CSARGLAGGDEQFF.

This clonotype has only a few counts. The chain carries TRBV20-1 and TRBJ2-5; D uncertain. The CDR3 runs to 14 residues. CDR1 and CDR2 (germline): DFQATT, SNEGSKA (reference sequence). V gave up 1 base and J gave up 2 bases, with 11 bases separating them. CDR3 nucleotides: TGCAGTGCTAGAGGAACTGGGCAGCAAGAGACCCAGTACTTC. This codes for CSARGTGQQETQYF.

This clonotype occurred many times. This rearrangement joins TRBV29-1 to TRBJ2-1, with 9 bases lining up with TRBD2. Trimming cost V 4 bases and J 7 bases; bases outside gene matches: 11. Germline CDR1 is SQVTM and CDR2 is ANQGSEA. This CDR3 comprises 15 residues. The DNA for the CDR3 is TGCAGCGTTGCTCGTCAAGCGGGAGGTCGGAATGAGCAGTTCTTC. It is translated as CSVARQAGGRNEQFF.

This clonotype appeared a few times. The chain employs TRBV20-1 and TRBJ2-1; 8 nucleotides match TRBD2. The germline V gene encodes CDR1 DFQATT and CDR2 SNEGSKA (reference sequence). CDR3 size: 14 residues. With V trimmed by 3 bases and J by 4 bases, 5 bases remained unmatched. CDR3 sequence: CSARVPSGYNEQFF. CDR3 nucleotide sequence: TGCAGTGCTAGGGTCCCTAGCGGGTACAATGAGCAGTTCTTC.

The J gene is TRBJ2-7, the V gene TRBV12-3 or TRBV12-4; D call uncertain. Trimming pared 6 bases from V and 9 bases from J, leaving 18 bases between. This CDR3 comprises 13 residues. CDR3 nucleotide sequence: TGTGCCAGCAGCTTCTCCTCGGGTAGATGGCAGTACTTC. Its protein is CASSFSSGRWQYF.

This clonotype showed up many times. The V gene is TRBV20-1, the J gene TRBJ2-5; D ambiguous. The germline gives CDR1 DFQATT, CDR2 SNEGSKA (reference sequence). The CDR3 runs to 13 residues. Trimming took 2 bases from V and 4 from J, leaving 11 bases between them. CDR3 nucleotide sequence: TGCAGTGCTAGATCCCCCCCGATAGAGACCCAGTACTTC. This gives the protein CSARSPPIETQYF.

This clonotype was recorded a few times. The rearrangement uses TRBV10-3 and TRBJ2-3; TRBD1 aligns across 7 bases. Trimming at V came to 3 bases and at J to 6 bases, leaving 6 bases not matched to a gene. The CDR3 is 14 amino acids. The germline V gene has CDR1 ENHRY and CDR2 SYGVKD. In DNA form, the CDR3 reads TGTGCCATCAGTGACGGGACAGCCCCGGATACGCAGTATTTT. This translates into CAISDGTAPDTQYF.

The V and J genes are TRBV9 and TRBJ1-6; D is ambiguous. V lost 7 bases and J lost 4, with 9 bases in between. CDR1 is SGDLS and CDR2 is YYNGEE in the germline V gene. This CDR3 is 13 amino acids long. CDR3 DNA: TGTGCCAGCGCGAAGAGATATAATTCACCCCTCCACTTT. It yields the protein CASAKRYNSPLHF.

J is TRBJ2-2 and V is TRBV6-4; TRBD1 matches at 8 bases. The ends lost 6 bases at V and 6 bases at J; junction bases unmatched: 12. This CDR3 contains 16 residues. Germline values: CDR1 MRHNA, CDR2 SNTAGT. This chain's CDR3 is CASRGRDRNNSGELFF. For the CDR3, the DNA is TGTGCCAGCAGAGGGCGGGACAGGAATAACTCCGGGGAGCTGTTTTTT.

This clonotype was observed many times. V usage is TRBV20-1 and J usage is TRBJ2-1, with D possibly TRBD2 on 6 matching bases. The CDR3 extends over 14 amino acids. Germline-derived CDR1 and CDR2 are DFQATT and SNEGSKA (reference sequence). The V and J ends lost 0 bases and 4 bases respectively, with 10 bases between them. The CDR3 bases are TGCAGTGCTAGAGAGCCTAGCGAATACAATGAGCAGTTCTTC. This encodes CSAREPSEYNEQFF.

This clonotype has more than one count but fewer than ten. The V call is TRBV27, the J call TRBJ2-1; D is possibly TRBD1 (5 bases). Germline loops: CDR1 MNHEY, CDR2 SMNVEV (reference sequence). With 6 bases removed from V and 6 bases from J, the gap between germline ends came to 15 bases. This CDR3 is 14 amino acids long. CDR3 nucleotides: TGTGCCAGCAGCCGACCAGGGCTGGGCAATGAGCAGTTCTTC. Amino acids: CASSRPGLGNEQFF.